Listed below are T cell receptor beta chains from one sample, sequenced in a study of cytomegalovirus exposure and HLA in healthy donors. Clones were sequenced by immunoSEQ multiplex PCR, and TCRdb holds only the in-frame ones, with some missing. The table shows approximately 210,000 clones, with roughly 88% occurring only once. Material for sequencing was PBMCs. Receptor source: a woman aged 18-29 years in good health and CMV-seronegative. Each CDR3 is given with its conserved first and last residue. Each record gives: V gene, J gene, clone size, D gene, CDR3 DNA, CDR3 protein. A D gene is named only where the DNA matches it firmly. Not every row has a clone size; where given, it reads once, few, many or a size class.

>TRBV18|TRBJ2-7|-|-
TGTGCCAGCTCGAACCACCTACCCGGGACACTCGATTACGAGCAGTACTTC
CASSNHLPGTLDYEQYF
>TRBV10-1|TRBJ2-1|-|-
TGCGCCAGCAGTCGGGCACGGGGGACCCTCTACAATGAGCAGTTCTTC
CASSRARGTLYNEQFF
>TRBV5-6|TRBJ1-2|-|-
TGTGCCAGCAGCTTGGTCGGGGGTGGGAACTATGGCTACACCTTC
CASSLVGGGNYGYTF
>TRBV19|TRBJ2-3|-|TRBD1
TGTGCCAGTAGCCCGGACAGGGCCAACACAGATACGCAGTATTTT
CASSPDRANTDTQYF
>TRBV5-1|TRBJ1-6|-|TRBD1
TGCGCCAGCAGCTTGTCACAGGGGGCAAATTCACCCCTCCACTTT
CASSLSQGANSPLHF
>TRBV27|TRBJ2-7|-|-
TGTGCCAGCAGCCCAGGGCTCGAGCAGTACTTC
CASSPGLEQYF
>TRBV6-5|TRBJ2-1|-|TRBD1
TGTGCCAGCAGTGTGGACAGGGGGGGGAACAATGAGCAGTTCTTC
CASSVDRGGNNEQFF
>TRBV29-1|TRBJ2-1|-|TRBD2
TGCAGCGTCGCCGGGACTAGCGGGGGCTACTCCTACAATGAGCAGTTCTTC
CSVAGTSGGYSYNEQFF
>TRBV5-6|TRBJ1-5|-|-
TGTGCCAGCAGCTTGGCTTACGGGGATGGGAGTTCGCCCCAGCATTTT
CASSLAYGDGSSPQHF
>TRBV4-1|TRBJ1-1|-|-
TGCGCCAGCAGCCAAGATGTTCTGAGTACTGAAGCTTTCTTT
CASSQDVLSTEAFF
>TRBV14|TRBJ1-4|few|-
TGTGCCAGCAGCCCGTTAGCGGGGGATGGGAAGGAAAAACTGTTTTTT
CASSPLAGDGKEKLFF
>TRBV5-1|TRBJ2-2|-|TRBD2
TGCGCCAGCAGCTTTTCAGCGGGGTCCACCGGGGAGCTGTTTTTT
CASSFSAGSTGELFF
>TRBV12-1|TRBJ2-7|-|-
TGTGCCAGCAGCTCGAGGGGGCCACCTTTTTACGAGCAGTACTTC
CASSSRGPPFYEQYF
>TRBV9|TRBJ1-3|-|-
TGTGCCAGCAGCGTTAGGGGAGGCTTGGGAAACACCATATATTTT
CASSVRGGLGNTIYF
>TRBV19|TRBJ1-1|-|-
TGTGCCAGTAGTATATCGGCGGCGGGTGCTTTCTTT
CASSISAAGAFF
>TRBV5-1|TRBJ2-7|-|-
TGCGCCAGCAGCTTGCCAGGGGTCCTCTACGAGCAGTACTTC
CASSLPGVLYEQYF
>TRBV7-2|TRBJ2-7|-|-
TGTGCCAGCAGCTCCCGAGCGTTAGGGGGCTACGAGCAGTACTTC
CASSSRALGGYEQYF
>TRBV29-1|TRBJ1-4|-|-
TGCAGCGTTGTCTTCGGGTTGTCTGAAAAACTGTTTTTT
CSVVFGLSEKLFF
>TRBV19|TRBJ1-5|-|TRBD1
TGTGCCAGTAATTGGGGACAGGGAAATCAGCCCCAGCATTTT
CASNWGQGNQPQHF
>TRBV6-4|TRBJ2-2|-|-
TGTGCCAGGAGGGGGACGGGGGAGCTGTTTTTT
CARRGTGELFF
>TRBV5-1|TRBJ2-3|-|TRBD2
TGCGCCAGCAGCTTGGGCGGGAGGACGACAGATACGCAGTATTTT
CASSLGGRTTDTQYF
>TRBV5-1|TRBJ2-2|-|-
TGCGCCAGCAGTCAGGCAGGGGCGAACACCGGGGAGCTGTTTTTT
CASSQAGANTGELFF
>TRBV4-1|TRBJ2-7|once|TRBD2
TGCGCCAGCAGCCAAGGGGGGGGATCCTACGAGCAGTACTTC
CASSQGGGSYEQYF
>TRBV11-2|TRBJ2-5|-|TRBD2
TGTGCCAGCAGCTTAGTAGGGACTAGCGGGATTAAGACAGAGACCCAGTACTTC
CASSLVGTSGIKTETQYF
>TRBV6-5|TRBJ2-7|-|-
TGTGCCAGCAGTTACGGAGGTGAGGGGCAGTACTTC
CASSYGGEGQYF
>TRBV9|TRBJ1-5|-|TRBD1
TGTGCCAGCAGCGTAGCTACAGGGGATTTGGTCATTTTCGCCAATCAGCCCCAGCATTTT
CASSVATGDLVIFANQPQHF
>TRBV9|TRBJ2-1|-|-
TGTGCCAGCAGCGTATCGGGCAGGGTCGGAGATAGTGAGCAGTTCTTC
CASSVSGRVGDSEQFF
>TRBV15|TRBJ1-1|-|-
TGTGCCACCAGGGCAGGGGCGATGAACACTGAAGCTTTCTTT
CATRAGAMNTEAFF
>TRBV7-9|TRBJ2-1|-|TRBD2
TGTGCCAGCATGCTAGCGGGAGCTTATGAGCAGTTCTTC
CASMLAGAYEQFF
>TRBV5-1|TRBJ2-7|-|-
TGCGCCAGCAGCTTGGACAGCCCCTACGAGCAGTACTTC
CASSLDSPYEQYF
>TRBV5-6|TRBJ2-7|-|-
TGTGCCAGCAGGCCTCGGGTCGCCCCATACGAGCAGTACTTC
CASRPRVAPYEQYF
>TRBV7-2|TRBJ2-3|-|-
TGTGCCAGCAGCCGACGGACATCAGATACGCAGTATTTT
CASSRRTSDTQYF
>TRBV27|TRBJ2-1|-|TRBD2
TGTGCCAGCAGGGGACCGGGACTAGCGGGCAATGAGCAGTTCTTC
CASRGPGLAGNEQFF
>TRBV30|TRBJ2-3|-|-
TGTGCCTGGAGTGTACAAAAAGATACGCAGTATTTT
CAWSVQKDTQYF
>TRBV10-2|TRBJ2-1|-|-
TGCGCCAGCAGGATCTGGGACAACAATGAGCAGTTCTTC
CASRIWDNNEQFF
>TRBV11-2|TRBJ2-2|-|-
TGTGCCAGCAGCTTAGCTATAAGCGGTAACACCGGGGAGCTGTTTTTT
CASSLAISGNTGELFF
>TRBV6-5|TRBJ1-5|-|-
TGTGCCAGCAGCTTAAACAGGAATCAGCCCCAGCATTTT
CASSLNRNQPQHF
>TRBV6-5|TRBJ1-2|-|TRBD1
TGTGCCAGCAGTTACCGCGGGACAGACTATGGCTACACCTTC
CASSYRGTDYGYTF
>TRBV5-1|TRBJ2-1|-|TRBD2
TGCGCCAGCACCCACAGCGGGGGGGCCGTGGATGAGCAGTTCTTC
CASTHSGGAVDEQFF
>TRBV2|TRBJ2-7|once|-
TGTGCTTCTCAACGGGTAGCCTACGAGCAGTACTTC
CASQRVAYEQYF
>TRBV18|TRBJ2-7|once|TRBD1
TGTGCCAGCTCAACCGGGACAGGGAGTTACGAGCAGTACTTC
CASSTGTGSYEQYF
>TRBV10-1|TRBJ2-5|-|TRBD2
TGCGCCAGCAGTGCATCTAGCGGGAGGGACCAAGAGACCCAGTACTTC
CASSASSGRDQETQYF
>TRBV15|TRBJ2-7|-|TRBD2
TGTGCCACCAGCAGAGCGAAGGGACTAGCGGGGGGCAGCTACGAGCAGTACTTC
CATSRAKGLAGGSYEQYF
>TRBV30|TRBJ1-2|-|-
TGTGCCTGGAGTCTGACACGTTCCTATGGCTACACCTTC
CAWSLTRSYGYTF
>TRBV5-1|TRBJ2-6|-|-
TGCGCCACCCAGATCTCTGGGGCCAACGTCCTGACTTTC
CATQISGANVLTF
>TRBV6-5|TRBJ2-1|-|-
TGTGCCAGCAATCGGGCGGGCTCCTACAATGAGCAGTTCTTC
CASNRAGSYNEQFF
>TRBV9|TRBJ1-6|-|TRBD1
TGTGCCAGCAGCCCACGGACAGGGTTACGTTCACCCCTCCACTTT
CASSPRTGLRSPLHF